This record covers a single TCR beta chain. The clone's antigen remains unknown. Qualities for individual bases were not recorded, and no much larger clone is one base off. The data belong to a study of STAT5B mutations in CD4+ large granular lymphocyte leukemia (dated by TCRdb to the early 2020s). In terms of the full investigation: Among the healthy controls, the CDR3 'QG' motif was associated with a particular HLA allele. Flow cytometry on FACSCanto II or FACSVerse confirmed that purified fractions exceeded 95% purity among lymphocytes. TCRbeta repertoires of CD4+ T-cell large granular lymphocyte leukemia patients were compared with those of healthy blood donors. What the authors observed across the whole study: The main leukemic clonotypes were found to be private to each patient, although about a quarter of the main leukemic clonotypes were detected at low frequency in the non-leukemic repertoires of other patients. Enrichment of TRBV06-family usage was observed among the top patient clones (8/27) relative to healthy controls (2/35). CD4-sorted patient repertoires appeared more clonal than healthy CD4+ repertoires, and this difference persisted after removing the putative leukemic clones. Data were not HLA-matched; higher clonality in CD4+ versus CD8+ T-LGLL could reflect the relatively small sample size.

The germline V and J ends show losses of 2 bases and 3 bases respectively, and no gene match explains 14 bases of the junction. Taken from the germline V gene, the CDR1 and CDR2 loops are SGHTA and FQGNSA. The CDR3 contains 19 residues, cysteine and phenylalanine counted. The CDR3 DNA has 57 bases and is translated from base 1. Healthy controls were approximately 40 blood donors whose buffy coats came from the Finnish Red Cross blood service. All TCR-sequenced material derived from peripheral blood: patient blood samples and healthy donor buffy coats. Peripheral blood mononuclear cells were isolated by Ficoll-Hypaque gradient centrifugation. CD4+ cells were purified magnetically from the buffy coats of healthy controls. Genomic DNA was extracted with the Gentra Puregene Cell and Tissue kit and quantified on a Qubit 2.0 fluorometer. The immunoSEQ assay at survey resolution was applied to genomic DNA for sequencing of TCRbeta rearrangements. Concerning the study's data processing: In the TCR sequencing data, the smallest productive clonotype frequency that could be detected was 2.59 x 10-5. Analyses included only productive TCRbeta rearrangements, meaning complete and in-frame sequences. Clonality for each sample was calculated as Simpson clonality in the immunoSEQ Analyzer version 3.0. Clones were categorized by frequency as very rare, small, medium, large (1-20%) or hyperexpanded (>20%). Generation probabilities were estimated with OLGA 1.2.3, V-gene circos plots were made with VDJtools, specificities were looked up in VDJdb, and CDR3 motifs were identified with GLIPH. TCRdb took this table from immuneACCESS and kept in-frame rearrangements with V and J called. Such tables lack part of the clones; where checked against another copy, unresolved V genes explain under half of the gap, and the rest is unexplained. That table supplies the V and J calls and clone size; D and trimming were determined from the DNA. The sample records 30,000 to 40,000 clones, 87% of which are singletons. The ten largest make up around 3.4% of the sample.

The sequence came from a human donor in good health. The chain couples TRBV7-2 to TRBJ2-1; 9 junctional bases match TRBD2. The sample consisted of CD4+ T cells from blood buffy coats. The DNA is as follows: TGTGCCAGCAGCTTATTTCGGGGGGCTAGCGGGACCTTCTACAATGAGCAGTTCTTC. Its amino acids are CASSLFRGASGTFYNEQFF.